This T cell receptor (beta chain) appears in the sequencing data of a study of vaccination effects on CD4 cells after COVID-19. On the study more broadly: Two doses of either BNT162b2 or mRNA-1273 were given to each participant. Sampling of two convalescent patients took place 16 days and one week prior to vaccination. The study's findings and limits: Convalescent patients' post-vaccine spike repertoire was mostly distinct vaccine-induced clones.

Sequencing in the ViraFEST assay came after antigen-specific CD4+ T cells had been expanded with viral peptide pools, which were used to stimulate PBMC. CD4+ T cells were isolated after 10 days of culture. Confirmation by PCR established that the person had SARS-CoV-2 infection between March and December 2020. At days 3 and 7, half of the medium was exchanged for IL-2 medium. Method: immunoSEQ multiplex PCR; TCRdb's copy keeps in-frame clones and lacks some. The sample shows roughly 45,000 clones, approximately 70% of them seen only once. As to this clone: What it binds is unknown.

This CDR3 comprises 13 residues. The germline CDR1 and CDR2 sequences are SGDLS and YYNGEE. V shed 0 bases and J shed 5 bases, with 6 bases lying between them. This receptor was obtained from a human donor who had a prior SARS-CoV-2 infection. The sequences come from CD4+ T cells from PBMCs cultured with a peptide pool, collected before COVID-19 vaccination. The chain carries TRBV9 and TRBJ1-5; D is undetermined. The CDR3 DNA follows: TGTGCCAGCAGCGTAGGGTTGGATCAGCCCCAGCATTTT. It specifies CASSVGLDQPQHF.